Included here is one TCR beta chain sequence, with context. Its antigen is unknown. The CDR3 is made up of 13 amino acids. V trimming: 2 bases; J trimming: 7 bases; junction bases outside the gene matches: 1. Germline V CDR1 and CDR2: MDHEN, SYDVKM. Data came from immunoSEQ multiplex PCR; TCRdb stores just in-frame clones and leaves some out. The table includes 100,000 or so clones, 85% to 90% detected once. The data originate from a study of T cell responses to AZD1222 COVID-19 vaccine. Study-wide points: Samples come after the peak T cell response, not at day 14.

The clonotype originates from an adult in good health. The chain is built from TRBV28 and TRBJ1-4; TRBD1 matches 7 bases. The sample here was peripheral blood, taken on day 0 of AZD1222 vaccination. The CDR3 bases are TGTGCCAGCAGTTTAACAGGGGCTGAAAAACTGTTTTTT. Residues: CASSLTGAEKLFF.